This TCR beta chain originates from a study of T-cell reconstitution after alpha-beta-depleted transplantation in children (dated by TCRdb to 2016 to 2017). Notes on the research overall: T-cell immune reconstitution after TCRalphabeta/CD19-depleted allogeneic hematopoietic cell transplantation in children was quantitatively tracked in the study by means of TCR repertoire profiling.

Study-wide findings and limitations: About two months after transplant, the apparently early recovery of alphabetaT-cell counts reportedly depended on just several hundred clones that had expanded rapidly and came from non-depleted graft cells. Over the following months the frequencies of hyperexpanded clones went down, and after one year T-cell counts and TCRbeta diversity were mostly credited to newly produced T cells. In some patients, the high TCRbeta diversity seen at day 60 was put down to recipient T cells and intrathymic progenitors that had survived conditioning.

Library construction relied on PCR. Sequencing instrument: Illumina HiSeq 2500. TCR library preparation used molecular barcoding, with unique molecular identifiers applied to normalize quantification of the TCRbeta repertoire. TCRdb cleaned the public reads at Q25 with fastp, built clones with MiXCR and kept in-frame beta chains. Duplicate CDR3 protein sequences are folded into a single record with the most common DNA and genes. The table for this sample lists almost 600,000 distinct CDR3 sequences; 20% to 30% of them were counted only once. 36% of the sample comes from the top ten. The CDR3 runs 13 residues from the cysteine to the phenylalanine. Solely the CDR3 DNA is kept, with 39 bases framed from the first base. CDR1 and CDR2, per the germline V gene (reference sequence), are MNHEY and SMNVEV. Here V drops 6 bases and J drops 7 bases, and the junction holds 6 bases not matched to any gene. This sample's treatment or condition label indicates: allogeneic hematopoietic cell transplantation with graft depleted of TCRalphabeta T cells and CD19 B cells. Transplant recipients were children who received TCRalphabeta/CD19-depleted allogeneic hematopoietic cell grafts.

About this clonotype: The antigen it recognizes is unknown. There are no base qualities to consult, and no much larger clone falls within one base.

The sequenced sample was PBMCs, obtained before TCRalphabeta/CD19-depleted stem cell transplant. The receptor chain draws on TRBV27 and TRBJ2-7, and 10 junction bases match TRBD1. The sequence was collected from a boy under three years old with Wiskott-Aldrich syndrome, due to receive a stem cell transplant. The CDR3 protein is CASSWDRGGEQYF. The DNA sequence reads TGTGCCAGCAGCTGGGACAGGGGAGGGGAGCAGTACTTC.